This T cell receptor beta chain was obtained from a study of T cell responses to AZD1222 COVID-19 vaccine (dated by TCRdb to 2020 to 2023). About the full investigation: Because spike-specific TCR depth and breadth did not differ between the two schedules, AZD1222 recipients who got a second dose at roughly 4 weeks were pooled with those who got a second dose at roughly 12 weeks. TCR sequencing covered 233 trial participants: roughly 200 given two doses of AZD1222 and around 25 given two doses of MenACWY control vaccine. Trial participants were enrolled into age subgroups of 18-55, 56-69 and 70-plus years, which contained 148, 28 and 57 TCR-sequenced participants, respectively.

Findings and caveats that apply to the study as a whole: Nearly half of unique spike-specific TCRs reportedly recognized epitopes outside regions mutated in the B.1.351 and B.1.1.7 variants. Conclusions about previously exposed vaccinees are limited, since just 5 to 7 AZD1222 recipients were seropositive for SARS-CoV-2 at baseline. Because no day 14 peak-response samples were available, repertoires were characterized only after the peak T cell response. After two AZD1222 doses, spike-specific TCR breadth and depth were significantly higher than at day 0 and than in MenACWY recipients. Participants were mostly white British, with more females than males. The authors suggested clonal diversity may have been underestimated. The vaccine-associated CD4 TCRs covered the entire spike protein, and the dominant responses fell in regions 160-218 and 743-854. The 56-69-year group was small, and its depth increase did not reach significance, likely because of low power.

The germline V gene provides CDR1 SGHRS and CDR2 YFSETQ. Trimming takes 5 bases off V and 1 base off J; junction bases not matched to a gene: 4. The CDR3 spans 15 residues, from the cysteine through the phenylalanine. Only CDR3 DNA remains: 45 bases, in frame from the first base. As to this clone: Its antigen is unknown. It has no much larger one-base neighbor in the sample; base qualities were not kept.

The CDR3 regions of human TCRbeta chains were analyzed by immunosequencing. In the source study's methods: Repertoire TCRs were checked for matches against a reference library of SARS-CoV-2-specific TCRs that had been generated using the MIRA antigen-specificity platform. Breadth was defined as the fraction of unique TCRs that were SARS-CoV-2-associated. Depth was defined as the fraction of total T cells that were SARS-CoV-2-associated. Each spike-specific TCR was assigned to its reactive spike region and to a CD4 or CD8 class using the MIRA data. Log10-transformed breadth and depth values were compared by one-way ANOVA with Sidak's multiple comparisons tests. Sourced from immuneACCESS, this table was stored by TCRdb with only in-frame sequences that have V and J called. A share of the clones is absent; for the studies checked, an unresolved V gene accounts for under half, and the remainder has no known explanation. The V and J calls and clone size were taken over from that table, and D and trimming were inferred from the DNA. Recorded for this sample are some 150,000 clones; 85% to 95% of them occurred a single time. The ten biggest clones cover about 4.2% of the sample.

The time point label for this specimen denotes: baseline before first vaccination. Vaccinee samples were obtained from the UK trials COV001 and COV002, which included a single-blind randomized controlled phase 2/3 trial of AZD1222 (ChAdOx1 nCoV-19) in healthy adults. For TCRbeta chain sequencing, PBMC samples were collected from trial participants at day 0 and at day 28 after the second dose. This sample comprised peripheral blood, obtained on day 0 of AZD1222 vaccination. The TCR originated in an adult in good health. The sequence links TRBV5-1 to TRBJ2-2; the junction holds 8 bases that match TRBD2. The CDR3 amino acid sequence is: CASSLSGGNTGELFF. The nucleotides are TGCGCCAGCAGTCTGAGCGGGGGGAACACCGGGGAGCTGTTTTTT.